These 17 T cell receptor beta chains originate from one sample sequenced in a study of response to subunit inactivated influenza vaccine. TCRdb used MiXCR to reprocess the RT-PCR reads, holding one entry per CDR3 protein. The table shows hundreds of thousands of distinct CDR3 sequences, with 25% occurring only once. The material was CD4+ T cells sorted from PBMCs, obtained more than 4 days after vaccination. The source is a man aged 45 to 65 who received an inactivated influenza vaccine.

This clonotype was observed many times. The V gene is TRBV7-9, the J gene TRBJ2-7; D is unclear. The CDR3 loop spans 17 amino acids. The V end lost 2 bases, the J end lost 5 bases, and 22 bases lay between the germline ends. Germline-derived CDR1 and CDR2 are SEHNR and FQNEAQ (reference sequence). The CDR3 coding sequence is TGTGCCAGCAGCTTATATGCGACGGCCATCCCTTCGAACGAGCAGTACTTC. It translates to CASSLYATAIPSNEQYF.

The genes are TRBV11-1 and TRBJ2-2; D call uncertain. The V gene lost 4 bases and the J gene lost 4 bases, with 13 bases spanning the gap. There are 15 residues in the CDR3. Germline V gives CDR1 SGHAT, CDR2 FQDESV (reference sequence). The CDR3 DNA follows: TGTGCCAGCAGCTCCCTCCCGTTGGGCACCGGGGAGCTGTTTTTT. The encoded protein is CASSSLPLGTGELFF.

The V call is TRBV12-3 or TRBV12-4, the J call TRBJ1-5, with a tentative D call TRBD1 (5 bases). The CDR3 length is 15 residues. V was shortened by 9 bases and J by 6 bases, with 21 bases between the two germline ends. The CDR3 spells CASSMGQGSSQPQHF. In DNA form, the CDR3 reads TGTGCCAGTTCCATGGGGCAGGGTAGCTCTCAGCCCCAGCATTTT.

The chain joins TRBV6-2 or TRBV6-3 to TRBJ1-5; D call uncertain. The V end was cut by 6 bases, the J end by 0 bases, with 3 bases between. Germline loops: CDR1 MNHEY, CDR2 SVGEGT. The CDR3 is made up of 12 amino acids. CDR3 protein: CASRNSNQPQHF. The DNA for the CDR3 is TGTGCCAGCAGGAATAGCAATCAGCCCCAGCATTTT.

This clonotype was recorded once. This chain joins TRBV4-2 and TRBJ2-7; no reliable D call. The CDR3 covers 14 residues. Germline V gene sequence: CDR1 LGHNA, CDR2 YNFKEQ. Trimming pared 1 base from V and 2 bases from J, leaving 9 bases between. In nucleotides, the CDR3 is TGTGCCAGCAGCCAAGTTACCCCGCCCTACGAGCAGTACTTC. Translation gives CASSQVTPPYEQYF.

The chain combines TRBV7-3 with TRBJ2-1, with a tentative D call TRBD2 (6 bases). V lost 4 bases to trimming and J lost 6 bases, with 13 bases between them. Germline-derived CDR1 and CDR2 are SGHTA and FQGTGA. This CDR3 spans 14 amino acids. This CDR3 is CASSSSVGLNEQFF. As DNA, the CDR3 is TGTGCCAGCAGCTCTAGCGTCGGGCTCAATGAGCAGTTCTTC.

Only a few counts were recorded for this clonotype. J is TRBJ2-7 and V is TRBV7-2; 11 positions agree with TRBD2. Germline CDR1 and CDR2: SGHTA and FQGNSA. This CDR3 contains 17 residues. The V and J ends lost 2 bases and 1 base, in that order; junction bases with no gene match: 7. CDR3 DNA: TGTGCCAGCAGCTTATGGAAGACTAGCGGGGAATCCTACGAGCAGTACTTC. It is translated as CASSLWKTSGESYEQYF.

V usage is TRBV7-2 and J usage is TRBJ2-3, with D possibly TRBD1 on 5 matching bases. The germline V gene has CDR1 SGHTA and CDR2 FQGNSA. Trimming stripped 1 base from V and 0 bases from J, with 14 bases between. The CDR3 is made up of 17 amino acids. CDR3 nucleotides: TGTGCCAGCAGCTTAGTTTATAGGGGTCATAGCACAGATACGCAGTATTTT. Its protein product is CASSLVYRGHSTDTQYF. Full variable domain (missing parts from reference TRBV7-2 and TRBJ2-3): GAGVSQSPSNKVTEKGKDVELRCDPISGHTALYWYRQSLGQGLEFLIYFQGNSAPDKSGLPSDRFSAERTGGSVSTLTIQRTQQEDSAVYLCASSLVYRGHSTDTQYFGPGTRLTVL.

Only a few counts were recorded for this clonotype. The V and J genes are TRBV29-1 and TRBJ2-2; tentatively, D is TRBD1 (6 bases). V lost 4 bases and J 2 bases, leaving 17 bases between the germline ends. Looked up from germline, CDR1 is SQVTM and CDR2 is ANQGSEA. The CDR3 spans 16 residues. The CDR3 is CSVGRGGTFNTGELFF. CDR3 sequence (DNA): TGCAGCGTTGGTAGGGGTGGGACATTCAACACCGGGGAGCTGTTTTTT.

The chain has TRBV20-1 and TRBJ1-1; D possibly corresponds to TRBD1 (6 bases). Trimming removed 7 bases from V and 0 bases from J, with 12 bases in between. The CDR3 consists of 13 residues. CDR1 is DFQATT and CDR2 is SNEGSKA in the germline V gene (reference sequence). CDR3 residues: CSVTGTMNTEAFF. For the CDR3, the DNA is TGCAGTGTCACCGGGACAATGAACACTGAAGCTTTCTTT.

The table lists this clonotype with a few counts. The rearrangement links TRBV29-1 to TRBJ1-2; the D is unclear. CDR3 length: 16 amino acids. V lost 6 bases, J lost 5 bases, and 25 bases lay in between. In germline, CDR1 is SQVTM, CDR2 ANQGSEA. The CDR3 nucleotides are TGCAGCGTCGACGACTCGCCGAACACCTACGCTTATGGCTACACCTTC. Translated: CSVDDSPNTYAYGYTF.

This clonotype came up a few times. The rearrangement joins TRBV4-2 to TRBJ1-2; TRBD1 is a possible D gene (5 bases). V lost 0 bases and J 8 bases, leaving 10 bases between the germline ends. The V gene's germline CDR1 is LGHNA and CDR2 YNFKEQ. The CDR3 runs to 13 residues. CDR3 amino acids: CASSQDSRAGYTF. In DNA form, the CDR3 reads TGTGCCAGCAGCCAAGATAGCAGGGCGGGCTACACCTTC.

There are a few counts of this clonotype. The rearrangement links TRBV7-8 to TRBJ1-4, with D possibly matching TRBD1 (5 bases). CDR1 SGHVS and CDR2 FQNEAQ come from the germline V gene. V dropped 6 bases and J dropped 5 bases, with 13 bases sitting between them. The length of the CDR3 is 14 residues. DNA for the CDR3: TGTGCCAGCAGGAGGGACGGAGGGAATGAAAAACTGTTTTTT. This translates into CASRRDGGNEKLFF.

Only a few counts were recorded for this clonotype. This rearrangement joins TRBV7-2 to TRBJ1-2; TRBD1 matches 8 bases. The CDR3 extends over 14 amino acids. Germline values: CDR1 SGHTA, CDR2 FQGNSA. V lost 6 bases, J lost 4 bases, and 7 bases stayed unmatched. This CDR3 reads CASSNRGASYGYTF. The DNA for the CDR3 is TGTGCCAGCAGTAACAGGGGGGCCTCCTATGGCTACACCTTC.

J is TRBJ2-7 and V is TRBV7-8, with 9 bases identical to TRBD1. Germline V gives CDR1 SGHVS, CDR2 FQNEAQ. J was trimmed by 4 bases and V by 5 bases; bases with no gene match: 6. This CDR3 spans 14 amino acids. CDR3 residues: CASSIPGQGYEQYF. CDR3 sequence (DNA): TGTGCCAGCAGCATCCCGGGACAGGGTTACGAGCAGTACTTC.

For this clonotype: An end of the junction does not agree with germline; a read error may underlie this. The rearrangement links TRBV14 to TRBJ2-5; D might be TRBD1 or TRBD2, each matching 5 bases. Germline CDR1 reads SGHDN; CDR2 reads FVKESK. The CDR3 spans 12 residues. The CDR3 spells CASSDTWGFQNF. The CDR3 DNA reads TGTGCCAGCAGCGATACCTGGGGGTTCCAGAACTTC.

This clonotype occurred a few times. This chain connects TRBV5-1 to TRBJ2-2; 7 bases are a match to TRBD1. V trimming: 4 bases; J trimming: 3 bases; junction bases outside the gene matches: 9. CDR1 and CDR2 (germline): SGHRS, YFSETQ. This CDR3 spans 16 amino acids. CDR3 DNA: TGCGCCAGCAGCCGGAGACAGGGACCCCACACCGGGGAGCTGTTTTTT. Amino acids: CASSRRQGPHTGELFF.